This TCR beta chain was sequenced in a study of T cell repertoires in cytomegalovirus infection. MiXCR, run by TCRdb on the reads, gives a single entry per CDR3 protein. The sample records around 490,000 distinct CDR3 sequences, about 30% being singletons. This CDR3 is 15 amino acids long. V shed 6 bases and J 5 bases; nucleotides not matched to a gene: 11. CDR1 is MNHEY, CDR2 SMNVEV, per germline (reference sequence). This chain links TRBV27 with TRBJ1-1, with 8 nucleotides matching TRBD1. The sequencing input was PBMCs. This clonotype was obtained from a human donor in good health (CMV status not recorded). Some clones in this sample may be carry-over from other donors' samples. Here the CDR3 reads CASRKQGVKETEAFF. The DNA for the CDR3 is TGTGCCAGCAGAAAACAGGGGGTTAAGGAAACTGAAGCTTTCTTT.